Listed below are T cell receptor beta chains from one sample, sequenced in a study of T cells in Graves' hyperthyroidism and ophthalmopathy. TCRdb re-derived calls from the multiplex PCR reads in MiXCR, one entry per CDR3 protein. The top ten clones hold around 8% of a sample with a few hundred thousand distinct CDR3 sequences, 40% to 55% of them seen once. Sequencing input: peripheral blood or thyroid tissue (not recorded which). The receptors stem from a woman between 18 and 30 years old with Graves' hyperthyroidism. CDR3s include the opening cysteine and the closing phenylalanine or tryptophan. The D gene is left open where the match is weak. Some rows have no size entry. The others give once, few or many, or a class for an expanded clone.

J gene: TRBJ1-6; clone size: -; V gene: TRBV11-1; D gene: -; CDR3 DNA: TGTGCCAGCAGCTTAGAGGGACTAGCGGGTTCACCCCTCCACTTT; CDR3 protein: CASSLEGLAGSPLHF
J gene: TRBJ2-3; clone size: many; V gene: TRBV15; D gene: -; CDR3 DNA: TGTGCCACCAGCCGCCTCCAGGTGGACGGCACAGATACGCAGTATTTT; CDR3 protein: CATSRLQVDGTDTQYF
J gene: TRBJ1-2; clone size: many; V gene: TRBV29-1; D gene: TRBD1; CDR3 DNA: TGCAGCGTTGAAGATGTAGAGGGGGCCCAAGGTAACTATGGCTACACCTTC; CDR3 protein: CSVEDVEGAQGNYGYTF
J gene: TRBJ1-2; clone size: many; V gene: TRBV5-1; D gene: -; CDR3 DNA: TGCGCCAGCAGCACCGGCTGGGGCCCTAACTATGGCTACACCTTC; CDR3 protein: CASSTGWGPNYGYTF
J gene: TRBJ1-6; clone size: many; V gene: TRBV12-3/TRBV12-4; D gene: -; CDR3 DNA: TGTGCCAGCAGTCAACAGAGTTCCTCCTATAATTCACCCCTCCACTTT; CDR3 protein: CASSQQSSSYNSPLHF
J gene: TRBJ2-7; clone size: many; V gene: TRBV6-5; D gene: TRBD1; CDR3 DNA: TGTGCCAGCAGCTCCAAGCCCGACAGGGCAGGGGAGCAGTACTTC; CDR3 protein: CASSSKPDRAGEQYF
J gene: TRBJ2-2; clone size: -; V gene: TRBV10-3; D gene: TRBD2; CDR3 DNA: TGTGCCATCAGTGAGAGCGGGAGGTTTTTT; CDR3 protein: CAISESGRFF
J gene: TRBJ1-3; clone size: -; V gene: TRBV11-2; D gene: TRBD1; CDR3 DNA: TGCGCCAGCAGCCACTTCCTACAGGGGCCCGAGGGAGGAAACACCATATATTTT; CDR3 protein: CASSHFLQGPEGGNTIYF
J gene: TRBJ2-3; clone size: -; V gene: TRBV15; D gene: TRBD1; CDR3 DNA: TGTGCCACCAGCAGAGATCACGGCAGGGGGCAGGTGCAGTATTTT; CDR3 protein: CATSRDHGRGQVQYF
J gene: TRBJ2-7; clone size: once; V gene: TRBV7-9; D gene: -; CDR3 DNA: TGTGCCAGCAGCGGGCCTGAGGGGTACGAGCAGTACTTC; CDR3 protein: CASSGPEGYEQYF
J gene: TRBJ1-1; clone size: -; V gene: TRBV29-1; D gene: TRBD1; CDR3 DNA: TGCAGCTTGACAGGGGATCTTGAAGCTTTCTTT; CDR3 protein: CSLTGDLEAFF
J gene: TRBJ2-5; clone size: many; V gene: TRBV6-5; D gene: TRBD2; CDR3 DNA: TGTGCCAGCAGCGGTAGCGGGAGTGGTTCAGAGACCCAGTACTTC; CDR3 protein: CASSGSGSGSETQYF
J gene: TRBJ1-1; clone size: once; V gene: TRBV27; D gene: -; CDR3 DNA: TGTGCCAGCAGTTTACCGGTGCTACAGGCTTTCTTT; CDR3 protein: CASSLPVLQAFF
J gene: TRBJ2-5; clone size: -; V gene: TRBV10-3; D gene: -; CDR3 DNA: TGTGCCATCAGTGAGTCCCAGTACTTC; CDR3 protein: CAISESQYF
J gene: TRBJ2-1; clone size: many; V gene: TRBV7-8; D gene: -; CDR3 DNA: TGTGCCAGCAGCTTAGTGGTCTACGAGCAGTTCTTC; CDR3 protein: CASSLVVYEQFF
J gene: TRBJ1-4; clone size: few; V gene: TRBV7-2; D gene: TRBD1; CDR3 DNA: TGTGCCAGCAGCTTCGGCCAGGGGGCCCTTAATGAAAAACTGTTTTTT; CDR3 protein: CASSFGQGALNEKLFF
J gene: TRBJ2-7; clone size: -; V gene: TRBV20-1; D gene: -; CDR3 DNA: TGCAGTGCTAGGGGGCGGCACAATGAGCAGTACTTC; CDR3 protein: CSARGRHNEQYF
J gene: TRBJ2-3; clone size: -; V gene: TRBV2; D gene: TRBD2; CDR3 DNA: TGTGCCAGCAGTGAAGCAAGGACTAGCGGCACAGATACGCAGTATTTT; CDR3 protein: CASSEARTSGTDTQYF
J gene: TRBJ2-2; clone size: many; V gene: TRBV29-1; D gene: -; CDR3 DNA: TGCAGCGTTGAGCTAGCGCAAACGAACACCGGGGAGCTGTTTTTT; CDR3 protein: CSVELAQTNTGELFF
J gene: TRBJ2-1; clone size: once; V gene: TRBV19; D gene: -; CDR3 DNA: TGTGCCAGTAGTCGCCCGGGACCCTTCTACAATGAGCAGTTCTTC; CDR3 protein: CASSRPGPFYNEQFF
J gene: TRBJ2-7; clone size: -; V gene: TRBV20-1; D gene: -; CDR3 DNA: TGCAGTGCCCCGGGACATACCTACGAGCAGTACTTC; CDR3 protein: CSAPGHTYEQYF
J gene: TRBJ2-7; clone size: few; V gene: TRBV12-3/TRBV12-4; D gene: -; CDR3 DNA: TGTGCCAGCAGAGGGACACGGGGCGCCTACGAGCAGTACTTC; CDR3 protein: CASRGTRGAYEQYF
J gene: TRBJ1-5; clone size: -; V gene: TRBV25-1; D gene: -; CDR3 DNA: -; CDR3 protein: CACSARTWVGSNQPQHF
J gene: TRBJ1-1; clone size: -; V gene: TRBV29-1; D gene: -; CDR3 DNA: TGCAGCGTTGATGCGGGGCGGGGCTCTGAAGCTTTCTTT; CDR3 protein: CSVDAGRGSEAFF
J gene: TRBJ2-2; clone size: -; V gene: TRBV7-9; D gene: -; CDR3 DNA: TGTGCCAGCAGCCACCGGCGAGGCTCTGGGGAGCTGTTTTTT; CDR3 protein: CASSHRRGSGELFF
J gene: TRBJ2-5; clone size: many; V gene: TRBV7-2; D gene: TRBD2; CDR3 DNA: TGTGCCAGCAGCTTCCCCGGGACTAGCGGGAAAGAGACCCAGTACTTC; CDR3 protein: CASSFPGTSGKETQYF
J gene: TRBJ1-3; clone size: many; V gene: TRBV15; D gene: -; CDR3 DNA: TGTGCCACCAGCAGAGATCAGCTAGGGTCTGGAAACACCATATATTTT; CDR3 protein: CATSRDQLGSGNTIYF
J gene: TRBJ2-2; clone size: many; V gene: TRBV24-1; D gene: -; CDR3 DNA: TGTGCCACCCGGGAGGGACAGGGCCTTACCGGGGAGCTGTTTTTT; CDR3 protein: CATREGQGLTGELFF
J gene: TRBJ1-3; clone size: -; V gene: TRBV29-1; D gene: -; CDR3 DNA: TGCAGCTTAGTTGGGAATGGAAACACCATATATTTT; CDR3 protein: CSLVGNGNTIYF
J gene: TRBJ1-6; clone size: many; V gene: TRBV4-3; D gene: TRBD1; CDR3 DNA: TGCGCCAGCAGCCAAGGGGGCACAGGGGCGAGGAATTCACCCCTCCACTTT; CDR3 protein: CASSQGGTGARNSPLHF
J gene: TRBJ2-5; clone size: many; V gene: TRBV20-1; D gene: TRBD2; CDR3 DNA: TGCAGTGCTAGAGATGCTAGCGGGAGTGGAGAGACCCAGTACTTC; CDR3 protein: CSARDASGSGETQYF